These 8 T cell receptor beta chains came from one sample sequenced in a study of T cells in Graves' hyperthyroidism and ophthalmopathy. There were TCR beta CDR3 regions amplified from RNA transcripts. HTBI primers drove first-round RT-PCR of the TCR CDR3. TCRdb processed the multiplex PCR reads anew with MiXCR; each CDR3 protein has one entry. The table shows 350,000 to 400,000 distinct CDR3 sequences, with 15% occurring only once. Material for sequencing was blood. The receptors come from a woman aged 25-40 years with Graves' hyperthyroidism.

This clonotype has at least ten counts. The rearrangement uses TRBV6-1 and TRBJ2-7; tentative D call: TRBD1 (5 bases). This CDR3 is 14 amino acids long. V gave up 7 bases and J gave up 0 bases, with 13 bases separating them. Per germline, CDR1 MNHNS and CDR2 SASEGT. The CDR3 loop is CASTVDTSSYEQYF. The CDR3 DNA follows: TGTGCCAGCACCGTGGACACGAGCTCCTACGAGCAGTACTTC.

At least ten counts were recorded for this clonotype. The V call is TRBV2, the J call TRBJ2-1, with 12 nucleotides matching TRBD2. J lost 7 bases, V lost 2 bases, and 21 bases had no gene match. CDR1 and CDR2 from the germline V gene are SNHLY and FYNNEI. The CDR3 totals 21 residues. CDR3 bases: TGTGCCAGCAGTGAACTGAGGGCAGGCCGATCTAGCGGGAGGGGTGGTAATGAGCAGTTCTTC. It encodes CASSELRAGRSSGRGGNEQFF.

This clonotype was detected many times. CDR3 in DNA: TGTGCCAGCAGCCCCGTATTTCGGATAAACAATGAGCAGTTCTTC. This encodes CASSPVFRINNEQFF. J is TRBJ2-1 and V is TRBV12-3 or TRBV12-4; D remains unclear. The CDR3 sequence is 15 residues long. V was cut by 6 bases and J by 5 bases, with 17 bases left in between.

This clonotype was counted between two and nine times. The chain recombines TRBV20-1 with TRBJ2-7; 9 positions agree with TRBD1. The CDR3 covers 13 residues. Unmatched junction bases numbered 5, after V lost 4 bases and J lost 4 bases. Per the germline V gene, CDR1 is DFQATT and CDR2 is SNEGSKA (reference sequence). CDR3 sequence reads: CSAIDRGGYEQYF. The CDR3 DNA follows: TGCAGTGCTATCGACAGGGGGGGATACGAGCAGTACTTC.

V is TRBV28 and J is TRBJ1-1, with D perhaps TRBD1 (5 bases). V dropped 4 bases and J dropped 1 base, with 10 bases sitting between them. Looked up from germline, CDR1 is MDHEN and CDR2 is SYDVKM. There are 14 residues in the CDR3. CDR3 region: CASSSGRRNTEAFF. DNA for the CDR3: TGTGCCAGCAGTTCGGGACGAAGGAACACTGAAGCTTTCTTT.

Only a few counts were recorded for this clonotype. The genes are TRBV6-2 or TRBV6-3 and TRBJ2-1, with 7 bases identical to TRBD2. This CDR3 is built from 15 residues. CDR1 is MNHEY, CDR2 SVGEGT, per germline. The J segment lost 1 base and the V segment lost 6 bases, leaving 6 bases of the junction unmatched. CDR3 nucleotides: TGTGCCAGCAGGATCGGGGGAGGGTCCTACAATGAGCAGTTCTTC. This encodes CASRIGGGSYNEQFF.

There are many counts of this clonotype. V usage is TRBV30 and J usage is TRBJ2-5, with D uncertain. Germline CDR1 reads GTSNPN; CDR2 reads SVGIG (reference sequence). The CDR3 covers 16 residues. Between the trimmed V and J ends, which lost 0 bases and 0 bases, there was a span of 14 bases. The CDR3 sequence is CAWSVRIDLYQETQYF. Here the CDR3 DNA reads TGTGCCTGGAGTGTACGAATCGACTTGTACCAAGAGACCCAGTACTTC. The full variable domain, in which reference TRBV30 and TRBJ2-5 provide the parts outside the CDR3, is SQTIHQWPATLVQPVGSPLSLECTVEGTSNPNLYWYRQAAGRGLQLLFYSVGIGQISSEVPQNLSASRPQDRQFILSSKKLLLSDSGFYLCAWSVRIDLYQETQYFGPGTRLLVL.

Many counts were recorded for this clonotype. For the CDR3, the DNA is TGTGCCAGCAGTCCCCGACAGGGAGATGCCAATCAGCCCCAGCATTTT. This gives the protein CASSPRQGDANQPQHF. The chain employs TRBV28 and TRBJ1-5; 7 nucleotides match TRBD1. This CDR3 has 16 residues. Losses at the gene ends were 5 bases for V and 3 bases for J; bases not matched to a gene: 10. Germline V CDR1 and CDR2: MDHEN, SYDVKM.